The 16 T cell receptor beta chains reported below all come from one sample, sequenced in a study of tumor-infiltrating lymphocytes in primary liver carcinoma (TCRdb year 2017). TCRdb lists the instrument as Illumina HiSeq 2500. A constant-region primer and ProtoScript II reverse transcriptase were used to reverse-transcribe TCRbeta-specific cDNA from around 540 ng total RNA. Construction of the TCRbeta libraries relied on three nested rounds of multiplex PCR, following a slightly modified ARM-PCR procedure. The first two PCR rounds used multiplex TRBV1-TRBV30 forward primers with a Cbeta reverse primer, each for approximately 11 cycles. TCRdb passed the public sequencing reads through fastp at Q25 and MiXCR, retaining productive beta sequences. Rows with one shared CDR3 protein collapse into an entry with the most common genes and DNA. The sample table holds 300,000 to 350,000 distinct CDR3 sequences, of which around 60% were seen once. The ten largest make up 6.5% of the sample.

Blood RNA was extracted from unsorted whole blood using TRIzol reagent, and germline DNA was obtained with the DNeasy Blood & Tissue kit. The sample comprised peripheral blood. The receptors stem from a middle-aged man with primary liver carcinoma and hepatitis B virus infection.

This clonotype was seen at least ten times. V usage is TRBV11-3 and J usage is TRBJ2-2; the D gene could be TRBD1 or TRBD2 (6 bases each). Trimming pared 1 base from V and 4 bases from J, leaving 10 bases between. The CDR3 runs 15 residues. The V gene's germline CDR1 is SGHNT and CDR2 YENEEA. The CDR3: CASSLGGASTGELFF. The CDR3 nucleotides read TGTGCCAGCAGCTTAGGGGGGGCGAGCACCGGGGAGCTGTTTTTT.

This clonotype was seen at least ten times. V usage is TRBV6-2 or TRBV6-3 and J usage is TRBJ1-5; D unclear. The CDR3 spans 14 residues. V lost 6 bases and J lost 2, with 11 bases in between. CDR1 and CDR2 (germline): MNHEY, SVGEGT. CDR3 coding DNA: TGTGCCAGCAGATCAGTGACGGGCAATCAGCCCCAGCATTTT. Translation gives CASRSVTGNQPQHF.

On this clonotype: Just one base apart from a much larger clone, this may be a read error. The genes are TRBV4-1 and TRBJ2-7; the match to TRBD1 covers 9 bases. Looked up from germline, CDR1 is MGHRA and CDR2 is YSYEKL. The CDR3 is 15 amino acids. Written as DNA, the CDR3 is TGCGTCAGCAGCCAAGATCCGGGACAGGGCTACGAGCAGTACTTC. Translated, it gives CVSSQDPGQGYEQYF.

The chain recombines TRBV5-4 with TRBJ2-1, with 7 nucleotides matching TRBD2. V was clipped by 0 bases and J by 6 bases; unmatched bases: 9. CDR3 size: 16 residues. Germline V gene data show CDR1 as SGHNT and CDR2 as YYREEE (reference sequence). CDR3 protein: CASSLDRGVGSNEQFF. The CDR3 region has the DNA TGTGCCAGCAGCTTGGATCGGGGGGTGGGTTCCAATGAGCAGTTCTTC.

About this clonotype: Possible read error: a much larger clone is one base away. This rearrangement joins TRBV6-5 to TRBJ2-7; weak D call: TRBD1 (6 bases). CDR3 length: 14 amino acids. Germline V gives CDR1 MNHEY, CDR2 SVGAGI. The CDR3 reads CANSYSRDTYEQYF. The CDR3 nucleotides read TGTGCCAACAGTTACTCGAGGGACACCTACGAGCAGTACTTC.

Note on this clonotype: A read error may produce the germline difference seen at one junction end. J is TRBJ1-3 and V is TRBV11-1; 9 positions agree with TRBD1. This CDR3 is built from 13 residues. Germline assignment: CDR1 SGHAT and CDR2 FQDESV (reference sequence). Here the CDR3 DNA reads TGTGCCAGCGGGACAGGGAATCTGAACACCATATACTTT. Its translation is CASGTGNLNTIYF.

The gene calls are TRBV28 and TRBJ2-7; tentatively, D is TRBD1 (5 bases). V dropped 9 bases and J dropped 5 bases, with 14 bases sitting between them. CDR3 size: 12 residues. Looked up from germline, CDR1 is MDHEN and CDR2 is SYDVKM. The CDR3 DNA sequence: TGTGCCAGGACGCGGACAATCCACGAGCAGTACTTC. Its translation is CARTRTIHEQYF.

Regarding this clonotype: This could be a read error, since a much larger clone is one nucleotide away. The chain has TRBV10-3 and TRBJ2-7; D may be TRBD2 (5 bases). CDR3 length: 16 amino acids. Germline assignment: CDR1 ENHRY and CDR2 SYGVKD. The DNA for the CDR3 is TGTGCCATCAGAGAGTCGAGGGCGGCAAGCTCCTACGAGCAGTACTTC. Protein: CAIRESRAASSYEQYF.

To note about this clonotype: Without the conserved terminal phenylalanine or tryptophan, this CDR3 likely stems from a read error. It is unclear where the CDR3 begins or ends on the DNA, so no DNA is shown, and the CDR3 is as TCRdb lists it. This chain connects TRBV11-2 to TRBJ2-7. The CDR3 sequence runs 13 residues, both termini included. In germline, CDR1 is SGHAT, CDR2 FQNNGV. The CDR3 here is CASSLESFHEQYL.

A few counts support this clonotype. The V call is TRBV28, the J call TRBJ2-5; 9 bases agree with TRBD1. The CDR3 contains 15 residues. The germline V gene has CDR1 MDHEN and CDR2 SYDVKM. V was clipped by 6 bases and J by 2 bases; unmatched bases: 7. CDR3 loop: CASSTGGAGQETQYF. CDR3 DNA: TGTGCCAGCAGCACAGGGGGCGCAGGGCAAGAGACCCAGTACTTC.

This chain links TRBV11-2 with TRBJ2-3, with TRBD2 matching 11 bases. Germline V CDR1 and CDR2: SGHAT, FQNNGV. The CDR3 runs to 17 residues. Trimming at V came to 5 bases and at J to 7 bases, leaving 14 bases not matched to a gene. CDR3 in amino acids: CASSMTITSGSRYTQYF. Written as DNA, the CDR3 is TGTGCCAGCAGCATGACCATCACTAGCGGGAGTCGATATACGCAGTATTTT. Variable domain in full (rest from reference TRBV11-2 and TRBJ2-3): EAGVAQSPRYKIIEKRQSVAFWCNPISGHATLYWYQQILGQGPKLLIQFQNNGVVDDSQLPKDRFSAERLKGVDSTLKIQPAKLEDSAVYLCASSMTITSGSRYTQYFGPGTRLTVL.

V is TRBV28 and J is TRBJ2-3; D unclear. The ends were cut back, 2 bases at V and 0 bases at J, with 18 bases in the middle. Germline-derived CDR1 and CDR2 are MDHEN and SYDVKM. CDR3 length equals 18 residues. Written as DNA, the CDR3 is TGTGCCAGCAGTTTACCCCCTCATGGAGCGAGTAGCACAGATACGCAGTATTTT. Amino acid sequence: CASSLPPHGASSTDTQYF.

The V gene is TRBV5-6, the J gene TRBJ2-1; 9 positions agree with TRBD2. The ends lost 4 bases at V and 4 bases at J; junction bases unmatched: 6. The CDR3 totals 15 residues. Germline assignment: CDR1 SGHDT and CDR2 YYEEEE. CDR3 region: CASSRSGSVYNEQFF. The DNA of the CDR3 is TGTGCCAGCAGCCGTAGCGGGAGCGTTTACAATGAGCAGTTCTTC.

The J gene is TRBJ1-2, the V gene TRBV24-1; 8 nucleotides agree with TRBD1. The CDR3 runs to 15 residues. Germline CDR1 and CDR2: KGHDR and SFDVKD. V was pared by 2 bases and J by 4 bases, with 5 bases of the junction left unmatched. CDR3 sequence: CATSDSSGQAYGYTF. CDR3 DNA sequence: TGTGCCACCAGTGATTCCTCGGGACAGGCCTATGGCTACACCTTC.

Comment on this clonotype: A junction end diverges from the germline sequence, so it may reflect a read error. The genes are TRBV11-2 and TRBJ2-3; no clear D gene. This CDR3 is built from 17 residues. Germline V lookup: CDR1 SGHAT, CDR2 FQNNGV. This CDR3 is CAGSRPIVFSSTDTQYF. CDR3 bases: TGTGCCGGCAGCCGACCGATAGTTTTCTCTAGCACAGATACGCAGTATTTT.

As for this clonotype: A read error is possible here, since a much larger clone lies one base away. The chain joins TRBV6-5 to TRBJ2-7; the D is unclear. The CDR3 spans 14 residues. Germline assignment: CDR1 MNHEY and CDR2 SVGAGI. V lost 6 bases and J lost 1, with 13 bases in between. This chain's CDR3 is CASRLTRSSYEQYF. The CDR3 region has the DNA TGTGCCAGCAGGCTGACAAGGTCTTCCTACGAGCAGTACTTC.